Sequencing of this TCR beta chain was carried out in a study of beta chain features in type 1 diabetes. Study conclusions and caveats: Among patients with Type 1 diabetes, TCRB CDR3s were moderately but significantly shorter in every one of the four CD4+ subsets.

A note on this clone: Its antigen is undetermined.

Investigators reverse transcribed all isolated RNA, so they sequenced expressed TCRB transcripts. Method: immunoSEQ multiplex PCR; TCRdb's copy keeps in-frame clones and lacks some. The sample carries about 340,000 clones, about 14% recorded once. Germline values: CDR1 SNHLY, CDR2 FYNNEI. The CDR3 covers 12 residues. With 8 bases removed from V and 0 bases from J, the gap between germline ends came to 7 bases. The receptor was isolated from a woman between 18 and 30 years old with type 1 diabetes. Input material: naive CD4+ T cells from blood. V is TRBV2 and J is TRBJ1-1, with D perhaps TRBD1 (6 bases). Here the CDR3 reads CASGQLNTEAFF. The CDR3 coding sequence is TGTGCCAGCGGACAGTTGAACACTGAAGCTTTCTTT.